This T cell receptor (beta chain) is drawn from a study of blood T cell repertoires in COVID-19. Study information: Samples of COVID-19 (acute and convalescent) were obtained from the United States, Italy and Spain. The cDNA or gDNA used as material had been derived from T cells, B-cell-depleted T cells, or PBMCs.

Only in-frame clones appear in the TCRdb table, and some are missing; sequencing was by immunoSEQ multiplex PCR. The sample has roughly 110,000 clones, roughly four fifths seen once. Germline-derived CDR1 and CDR2 are MNHEY and SMNVEV (reference sequence). The CDR3 length is 16 residues. Trimming took 0 bases from V and 6 from J; bases not matched to a gene: 9. The clonotype was recovered from a man aged 65-85 years with acute or convalescent COVID-19. The source material was peripheral blood. The gene calls are TRBV27 and TRBJ1-2, with TRBD1 matching 8 bases. CDR3 sequence: CASSLSRWDRSNGYTF. In DNA, the CDR3 is TGTGCCAGCAGTTTATCCCGGTGGGACAGGTCCAATGGCTACACCTTC.